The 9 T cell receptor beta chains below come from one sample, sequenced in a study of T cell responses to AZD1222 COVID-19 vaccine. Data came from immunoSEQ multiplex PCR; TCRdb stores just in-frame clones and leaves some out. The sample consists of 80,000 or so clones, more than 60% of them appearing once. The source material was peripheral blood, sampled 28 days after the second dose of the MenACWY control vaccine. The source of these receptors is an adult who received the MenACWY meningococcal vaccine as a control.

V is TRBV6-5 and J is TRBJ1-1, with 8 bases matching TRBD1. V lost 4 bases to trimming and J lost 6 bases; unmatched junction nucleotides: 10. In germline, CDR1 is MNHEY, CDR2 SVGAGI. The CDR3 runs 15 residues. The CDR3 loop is CASSFLQGGEAEAFF. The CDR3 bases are TGTGCCAGCAGTTTCCTACAGGGGGGGGAGGCTGAAGCTTTCTTT.

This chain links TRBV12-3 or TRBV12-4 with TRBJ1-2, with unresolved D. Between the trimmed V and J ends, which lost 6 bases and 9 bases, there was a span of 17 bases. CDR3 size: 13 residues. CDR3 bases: TGTGCCAGCAGCCCTGACATGGGGATAAGCTACACCTTC. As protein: CASSPDMGISYTF.

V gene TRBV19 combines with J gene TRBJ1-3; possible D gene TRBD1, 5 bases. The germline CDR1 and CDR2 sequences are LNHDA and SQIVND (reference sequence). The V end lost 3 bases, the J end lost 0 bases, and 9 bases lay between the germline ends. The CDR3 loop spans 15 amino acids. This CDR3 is CASSISDSSGNTIYF. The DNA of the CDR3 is TGTGCCAGTAGTATTTCCGACAGCTCTGGAAACACCATATATTTT.

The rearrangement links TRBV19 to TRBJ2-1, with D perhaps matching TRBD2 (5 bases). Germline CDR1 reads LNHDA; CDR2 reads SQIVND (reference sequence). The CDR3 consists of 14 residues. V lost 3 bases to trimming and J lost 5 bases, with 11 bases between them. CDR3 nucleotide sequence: TGTGCCAGTAGTATGAGAGCGGCTAACAATGAGCAGTTCTTC. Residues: CASSMRAANNEQFF.

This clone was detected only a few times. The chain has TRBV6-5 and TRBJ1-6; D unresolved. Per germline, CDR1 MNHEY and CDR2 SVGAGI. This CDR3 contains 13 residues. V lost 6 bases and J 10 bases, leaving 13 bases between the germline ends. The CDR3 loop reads CASSKVVRSPLHF. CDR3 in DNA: TGTGCCAGCAGCAAGGTGGTGCGGTCACCCCTCCACTTT.

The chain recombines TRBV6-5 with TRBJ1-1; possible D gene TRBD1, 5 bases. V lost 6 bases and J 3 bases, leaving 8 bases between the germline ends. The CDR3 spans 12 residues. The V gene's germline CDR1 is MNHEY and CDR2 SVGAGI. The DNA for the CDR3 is TGTGCCAGCAGCCCCAGGGACACTGAAGCTTTCTTT. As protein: CASSPRDTEAFF.

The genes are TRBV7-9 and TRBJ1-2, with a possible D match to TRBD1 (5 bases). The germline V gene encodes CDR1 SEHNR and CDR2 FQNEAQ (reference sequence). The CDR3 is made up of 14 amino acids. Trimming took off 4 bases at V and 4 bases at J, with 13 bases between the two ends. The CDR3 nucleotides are TGTGCCAGCAGCTCAACCGGGACTGCCTATGGCTACACCTTC. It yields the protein CASSSTGTAYGYTF.

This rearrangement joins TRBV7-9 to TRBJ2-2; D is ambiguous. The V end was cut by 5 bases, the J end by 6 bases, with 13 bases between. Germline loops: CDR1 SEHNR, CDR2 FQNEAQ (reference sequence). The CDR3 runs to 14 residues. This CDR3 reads CASSQAVGSGELFF. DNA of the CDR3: TGTGCCAGCAGCCAGGCCGTCGGGTCCGGGGAGCTGTTTTTT. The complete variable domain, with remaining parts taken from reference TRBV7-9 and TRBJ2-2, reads DTGVSQNPRHKITKRGQNVTFRCDPISEHNRLYWYRQTLGQGPEFLTYFQNEAQLEKSRLLSDRFSAERPKGSFSTLEIQRTEQGDSAMYLCASSQAVGSGELFFGEGSRLTVL.

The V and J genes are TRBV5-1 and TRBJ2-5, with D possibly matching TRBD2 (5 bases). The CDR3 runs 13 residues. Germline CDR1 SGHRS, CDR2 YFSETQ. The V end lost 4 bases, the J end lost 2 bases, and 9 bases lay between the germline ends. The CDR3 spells CASSPGSQETQYF. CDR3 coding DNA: TGCGCCAGCAGCCCGGGATCTCAAGAGACCCAGTACTTC.